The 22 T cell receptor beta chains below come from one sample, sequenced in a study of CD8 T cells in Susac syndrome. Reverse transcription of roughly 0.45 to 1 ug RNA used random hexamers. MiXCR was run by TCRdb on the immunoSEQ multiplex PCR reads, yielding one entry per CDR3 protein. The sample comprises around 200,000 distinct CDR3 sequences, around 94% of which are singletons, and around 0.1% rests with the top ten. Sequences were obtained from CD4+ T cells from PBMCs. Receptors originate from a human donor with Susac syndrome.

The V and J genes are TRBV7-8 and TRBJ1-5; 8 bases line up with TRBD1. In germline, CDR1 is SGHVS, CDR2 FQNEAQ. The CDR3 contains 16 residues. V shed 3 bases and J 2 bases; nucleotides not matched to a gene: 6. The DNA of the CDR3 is TGTGCCAGCAGCTTGGACACAGGGGGGGGCAATCAGCCCCAGCATTTT. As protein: CASSLDTGGGNQPQHF.

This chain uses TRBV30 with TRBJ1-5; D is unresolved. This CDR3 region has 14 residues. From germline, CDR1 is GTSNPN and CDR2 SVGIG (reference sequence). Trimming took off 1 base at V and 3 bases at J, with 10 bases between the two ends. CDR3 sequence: CAWSAGRPNQPQHF. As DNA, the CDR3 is TGTGCCTGGAGTGCCGGAAGACCCAATCAGCCCCAGCATTTT.

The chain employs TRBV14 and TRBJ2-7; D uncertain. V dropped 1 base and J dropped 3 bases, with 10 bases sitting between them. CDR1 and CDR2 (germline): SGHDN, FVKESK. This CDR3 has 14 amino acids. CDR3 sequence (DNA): TGTGCCAGCAGCCAAGGTCAACTGAACTACGAGCAGTACTTC. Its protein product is CASSQGQLNYEQYF.

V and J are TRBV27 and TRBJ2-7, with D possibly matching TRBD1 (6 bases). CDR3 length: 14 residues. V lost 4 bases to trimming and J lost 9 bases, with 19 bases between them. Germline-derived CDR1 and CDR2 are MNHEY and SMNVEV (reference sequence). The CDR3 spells CASSCRDTWSPQYF. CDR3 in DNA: TGTGCCAGCAGTTGCCGGGACACATGGTCACCGCAGTACTTC.

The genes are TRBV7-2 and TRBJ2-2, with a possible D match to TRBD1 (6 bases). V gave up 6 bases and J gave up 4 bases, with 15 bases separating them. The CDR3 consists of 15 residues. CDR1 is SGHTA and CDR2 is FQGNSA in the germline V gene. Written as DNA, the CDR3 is TGTGCCAGCAGACCCGGTAGAGGGGGCACCGGGGAGCTGTTTTTT. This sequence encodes CASRPGRGGTGELFF.

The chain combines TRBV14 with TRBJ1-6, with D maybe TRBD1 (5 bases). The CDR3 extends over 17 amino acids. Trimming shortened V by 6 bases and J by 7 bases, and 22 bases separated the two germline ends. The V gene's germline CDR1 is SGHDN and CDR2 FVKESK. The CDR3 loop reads CASSLDRGSGRNSPLHF. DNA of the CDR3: TGTGCCAGCAGTCTAGATCGGGGGTCCGGGCGGAATTCACCCCTCCACTTT.

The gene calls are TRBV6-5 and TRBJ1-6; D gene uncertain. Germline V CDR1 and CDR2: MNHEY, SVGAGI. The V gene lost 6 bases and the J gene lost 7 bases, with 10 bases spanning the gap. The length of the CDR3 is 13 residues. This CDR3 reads CASSPSQNSPLHF. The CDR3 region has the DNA TGTGCCAGCAGCCCATCACAAAATTCACCCCTCCACTTT.

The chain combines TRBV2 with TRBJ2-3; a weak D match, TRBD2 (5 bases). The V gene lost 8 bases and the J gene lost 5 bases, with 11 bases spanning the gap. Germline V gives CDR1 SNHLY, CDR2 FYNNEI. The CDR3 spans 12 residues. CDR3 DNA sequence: TGTGCCAGCCCGGGGAAGCAAGATACGCAGTATTTT. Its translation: CASPGKQDTQYF.

The CDR3 reads CASSPTSGGSYEQYF. In DNA form, the CDR3 reads TGTGCCAGCAGCCCGACTAGCGGGGGGTCCTACGAGCAGTACTTC. The rearrangement links TRBV7-6 to TRBJ2-7, with 13 bases lining up with TRBD2. V was pared by 5 bases and J by 1 base, with 2 bases of the junction left unmatched. This CDR3 has 15 amino acids. Germline CDR1 reads SGHVS; CDR2 reads FNYEAQ.

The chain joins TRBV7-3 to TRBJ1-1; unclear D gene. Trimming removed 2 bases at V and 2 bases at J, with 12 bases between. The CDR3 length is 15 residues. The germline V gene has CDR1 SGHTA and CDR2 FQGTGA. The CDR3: CASSLVGLRNTEAFF. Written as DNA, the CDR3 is TGTGCCAGCAGCTTAGTAGGCCTAAGAAACACTGAAGCTTTCTTT. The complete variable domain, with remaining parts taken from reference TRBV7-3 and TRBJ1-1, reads GAGVSQTPSNKVTEKGKYVELRCDPISGHTALYWYRQSLGQGPEFLIYFQGTGAADDSGLPNDRFFAVRPEGSVSTLKIQRTERGDSAVYLCASSLVGLRNTEAFFGQGTRLTVV.

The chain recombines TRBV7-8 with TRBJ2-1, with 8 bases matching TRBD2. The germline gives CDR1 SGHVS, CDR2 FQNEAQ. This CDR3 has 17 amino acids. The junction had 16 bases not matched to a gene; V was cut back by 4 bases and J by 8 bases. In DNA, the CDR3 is TGTGCCAGCAGCTCATACCGGAGAAGCGGGAGAAACTATGAGCAGTTCTTC. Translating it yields CASSSYRRSGRNYEQFF.

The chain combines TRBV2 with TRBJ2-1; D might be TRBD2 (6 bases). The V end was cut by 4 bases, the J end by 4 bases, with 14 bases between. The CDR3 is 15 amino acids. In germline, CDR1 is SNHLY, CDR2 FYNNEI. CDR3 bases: TGTGCCAGCAGTGGCCGCGGGGTGGAATACAATGAGCAGTTCTTC. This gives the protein CASSGRGVEYNEQFF.

CDR3 sequence: CSAAGPNEQFF. The CDR3, as DNA: TGCAGTGCTGCTGGACCAAATGAGCAGTTCTTC. The chain has TRBV20-1 and TRBJ2-1; D unresolved. V lost 5 bases, J lost 7 bases, and 9 bases lay in between. Germline V gene lookup returns CDR1 DFQATT and CDR2 SNEGSKA (reference sequence). The CDR3 is 11 residues long.

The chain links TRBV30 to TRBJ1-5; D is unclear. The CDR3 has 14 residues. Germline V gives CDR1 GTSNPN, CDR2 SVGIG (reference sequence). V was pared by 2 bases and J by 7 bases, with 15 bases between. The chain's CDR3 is CAWSTGPPMQPQHF. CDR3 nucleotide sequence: TGTGCCTGGAGTACCGGGCCTCCTATGCAGCCCCAGCATTTT.

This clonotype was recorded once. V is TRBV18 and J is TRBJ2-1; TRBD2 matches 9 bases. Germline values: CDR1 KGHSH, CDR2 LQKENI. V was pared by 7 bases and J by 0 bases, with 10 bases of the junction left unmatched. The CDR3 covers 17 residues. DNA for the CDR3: TGTGCCAGCTTAAATAGACTAGCGGCCCGCTCCTACAATGAGCAGTTCTTC. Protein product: CASLNRLAARSYNEQFF.

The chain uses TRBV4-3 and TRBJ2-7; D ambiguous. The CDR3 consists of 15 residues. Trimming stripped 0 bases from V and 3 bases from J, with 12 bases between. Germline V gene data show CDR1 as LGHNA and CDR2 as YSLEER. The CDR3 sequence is CASSQDRGPYYEQYF. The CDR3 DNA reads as TGCGCCAGCAGCCAAGATCGCGGCCCCTACTACGAGCAGTACTTC.

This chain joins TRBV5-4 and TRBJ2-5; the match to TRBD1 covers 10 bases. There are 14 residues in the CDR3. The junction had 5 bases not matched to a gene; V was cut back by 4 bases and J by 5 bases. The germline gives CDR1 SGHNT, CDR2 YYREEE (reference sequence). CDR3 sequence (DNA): TGTGCCAGCAGCGTGGGACAGGGGATGGAGACCCAGTACTTC. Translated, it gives CASSVGQGMETQYF.

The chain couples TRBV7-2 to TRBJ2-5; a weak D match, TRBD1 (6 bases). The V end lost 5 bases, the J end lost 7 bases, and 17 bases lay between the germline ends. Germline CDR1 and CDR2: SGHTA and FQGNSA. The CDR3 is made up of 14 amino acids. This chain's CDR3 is CASSPNGGEGTQYF. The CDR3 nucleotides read TGTGCCAGCAGCCCTAATGGGGGCGAGGGGACCCAGTACTTC.

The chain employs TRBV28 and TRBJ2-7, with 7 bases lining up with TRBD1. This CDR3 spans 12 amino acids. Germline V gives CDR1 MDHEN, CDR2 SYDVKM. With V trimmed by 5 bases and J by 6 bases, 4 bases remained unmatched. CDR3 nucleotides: TGTGCCAGCAGTACAGGGGTCGGCGAGCAGTACTTC. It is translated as CASSTGVGEQYF.

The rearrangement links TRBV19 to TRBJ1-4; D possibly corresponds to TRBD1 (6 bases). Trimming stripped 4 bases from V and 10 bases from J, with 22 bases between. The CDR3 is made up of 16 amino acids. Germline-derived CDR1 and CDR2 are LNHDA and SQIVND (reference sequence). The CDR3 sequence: CASSTWTVSPPGKLFF. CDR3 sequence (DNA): TGTGCCAGTAGTACATGGACAGTTTCCCCTCCGGGAAAACTGTTTTTT.

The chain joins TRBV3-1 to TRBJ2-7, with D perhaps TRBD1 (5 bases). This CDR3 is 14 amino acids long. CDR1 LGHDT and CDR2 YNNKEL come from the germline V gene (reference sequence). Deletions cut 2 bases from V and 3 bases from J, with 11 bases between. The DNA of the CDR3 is TGTGCCAGCAGCCAAACGACAGACCTCTACGAGCAGTACTTC. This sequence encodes CASSQTTDLYEQYF.

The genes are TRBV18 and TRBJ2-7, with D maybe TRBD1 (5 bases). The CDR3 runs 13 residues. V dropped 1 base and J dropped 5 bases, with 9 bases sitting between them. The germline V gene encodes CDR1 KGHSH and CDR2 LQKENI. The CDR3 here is CASSPQQGHEQYF. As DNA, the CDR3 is TGTGCCAGCTCACCACAGCAGGGTCACGAGCAGTACTTC.